The 27 T cell receptor beta chains in this list originate from one sample, sequenced in a study of cytomegalovirus exposure and HLA in healthy donors. The PCR made use of 60 Vbeta and 13 Jbeta primers. Profiling relied on immunoSEQ multiplex PCR, and the TCRdb table lists in-frame clones only, not all of them. Of 95,000 to 150,000 clones in the sample, roughly 15% were seen once. The source material was PBMCs. These receptors were obtained from a female donor in good health and CMV-seropositive.

V usage is TRBV4-1 and J usage is TRBJ1-1, with D perhaps matching TRBD1 (5 bases). CDR3 length: 12 amino acids. V was shortened by 3 bases and J by 10 bases, with 12 bases between the two germline ends. The germline CDR1 and CDR2 sequences are MGHRA and YSYEKL. The CDR3: CASSHPNRIAFF. Written as DNA, the CDR3 is TGCGCCAGCAGCCATCCAAACAGGATAGCTTTCTTT.

This chain uses TRBV2 with TRBJ1-6; 9 bases are a match to TRBD1. V shed 6 bases and J 5 bases; nucleotides not matched to a gene: 5. From germline, CDR1 is SNHLY and CDR2 FYNNEI. The CDR3 is 15 residues long. The CDR3 loop is CASRQGALNNSPLHF. CDR3 nucleotide sequence: TGTGCCAGCAGACAGGGGGCGCTTAATAATTCACCCCTCCACTTT.

There are a few counts of this clone. This chain joins TRBV2 and TRBJ2-7; 10 positions match TRBD1. J was trimmed by 4 bases and V by 4 bases; bases with no gene match: 4. CDR3 length: 14 residues. The germline CDR1 and CDR2 sequences are SNHLY and FYNNEI. CDR3 sequence reads: CASSAGQGTYEQYF. Written as DNA, the CDR3 is TGTGCCAGCAGTGCGGGACAGGGGACGTACGAGCAGTACTTC. The entire variable domain, with the rest obtained from reference TRBV2 and TRBJ2-7, is as follows: EPEVTQTPSHQVTQMGQEVILRCVPISNHLYFYWYRQILGQKVEFLVSFYNNEISEKSEIFDDQFSVERPDGSNFTLKIRSTKLEDSAMYFCASSAGQGTYEQYFGPGTRLTVT.

The V and J genes are TRBV6-6 and TRBJ1-5; 7 bases map to TRBD1. The CDR3 has 14 amino acids. Unmatched junction bases numbered 1, after V lost 4 bases and J lost 1 base. CDR1 MNHNY and CDR2 SVGAGI come from the germline V gene (reference sequence). The CDR3 is CASSSQGSNQPQHF. Written as DNA, the CDR3 is TGTGCCAGCAGTTCACAGGGGAGCAATCAGCCCCAGCATTTT.

This clone was counted a few times. The chain joins TRBV6-4 to TRBJ1-5; 9 bases are shared with TRBD1. Germline lookup yields CDR1 MRHNA and CDR2 SNTAGT. CDR3 length: 16 amino acids. The V and J ends lost 6 bases and 3 bases, in that order; junction bases with no gene match: 9. DNA for the CDR3: TGTGCCAGCAGACTCGGGACAGGGCTTTTCAATCAGCCCCAGCATTTT. Its protein is CASRLGTGLFNQPQHF.

The rearrangement links TRBV27 to TRBJ1-1; 7 nucleotides agree with TRBD1. J was trimmed by 5 bases and V by 6 bases; bases with no gene match: 18. Germline V lookup: CDR1 MNHEY, CDR2 SMNVEV (reference sequence). CDR3 length equals 17 residues. The CDR3 reads CASRPLWRDRGHTEAFF. The DNA of the CDR3 is TGTGCCAGCAGACCCCTATGGAGGGATAGGGGGCATACTGAAGCTTTCTTT.

The chain couples TRBV7-2 to TRBJ2-7; D perhaps matches TRBD1 (6 bases). The CDR3 covers 14 residues. The V gene's germline CDR1 is SGHTA and CDR2 FQGNSA. Trimming took off 0 bases at V and 4 bases at J, with 10 bases between the two ends. In DNA form, the CDR3 reads TGTGCCAGCAGCTTAGCCTCAACAGGGTACGAGCAGTACTTC. Protein product: CASSLASTGYEQYF. The variable domain in full, completed from reference TRBV7-2 and TRBJ2-7, reads GAGVSQSPSNKVTEKGKDVELRCDPISGHTALYWYRQSLGQGLEFLIYFQGNSAPDKSGLPSDRFSAERTGGSVSTLTIQRTQQEDSAVYLCASSLASTGYEQYFGPGTRLTVT.

The rearrangement links TRBV19 to TRBJ1-2, with 7 bases fitting TRBD1. The length of the CDR3 is 15 residues. The junction had 9 bases not matched to a gene; V was cut back by 4 bases and J by 4 bases. The germline gives CDR1 LNHDA, CDR2 SQIVND (reference sequence). The CDR3 region has the DNA TGTGCCAGTAGTAGAGAAACGACAGGGATCTATGGCTACACCTTC. It codes for CASSRETTGIYGYTF.

The gene calls are TRBV10-3 and TRBJ2-3, with D perhaps TRBD2 (5 bases). This CDR3 spans 17 amino acids. Trimming shortened V by 2 bases and J by 4 bases, and 19 bases separated the two germline ends. From germline, CDR1 is ENHRY and CDR2 SYGVKD. CDR3 loop: CAISENAGVQHSDTQYF. The CDR3 nucleotides read TGTGCCATCAGTGAGAACGCCGGGGTTCAGCATTCAGATACGCAGTATTTT.

Written as DNA, the CDR3 is TGCAGCGTTACTTCTTGGGGGGACCACTATGGCTACACCTTC. This translates into CSVTSWGDHYGYTF. V is TRBV29-1 and J is TRBJ1-2, with TRBD1 as a possible D gene (5 bases). The CDR3 totals 14 residues. The germline CDR1 and CDR2 sequences are SQVTM and ANQGSEA. Trimming shortened V by 5 bases and J by 3 bases, and 16 bases separated the two germline ends.

This clone was found a few times. The CDR3: CASTLNRDTEAFF. DNA for the CDR3: TGTGCCAGCACGCTCAACCGGGACACTGAAGCTTTCTTT. The V call is TRBV2, the J call TRBJ1-1; D unclear. The V end was cut by 7 bases, the J end by 3 bases, with 12 bases between. CDR1 is SNHLY, CDR2 FYNNEI, per germline. There are 13 residues in the CDR3.

This clone turned up a few times. The chain has TRBV7-2 and TRBJ2-2; the D gene is possibly TRBD2 (6 bases). The CDR3 runs 14 residues. V lost 3 bases to trimming and J lost 1 base, with 6 bases between them. CDR1 is SGHTA, CDR2 FQGNSA, per germline. The CDR3 sequence: CASSFSGNTGELFF. The CDR3, as DNA: TGTGCCAGCAGCTTTAGCGGGAACACCGGGGAGCTGTTTTTT.

V usage is TRBV7-2 and J usage is TRBJ2-3, with TRBD2 matching over 11 bases. CDR3 length: 18 residues. Looked up from germline, CDR1 is SGHTA and CDR2 is FQGNSA. The J segment lost 6 bases and the V segment lost 1 base, leaving 12 bases of the junction unmatched. The CDR3 spells CASSLVFLLAGDVDTQYF. For the CDR3, the DNA is TGTGCCAGCAGCTTAGTTTTTCTACTAGCGGGGGATGTTGATACGCAGTATTTT. The full variable domain, completed using reference TRBV7-2 and TRBJ2-3, is GAGVSQSPSNKVTEKGKDVELRCDPISGHTALYWYRQSLGQGLEFLIYFQGNSAPDKSGLPSDRFSAERTGGSVSTLTIQRTQQEDSAVYLCASSLVFLLAGDVDTQYFGPGTRLTVL.

This sequence joins TRBV5-1 and TRBJ2-3; tentatively, D is TRBD2 (5 bases). Germline lookup yields CDR1 SGHRS and CDR2 YFSETQ. This CDR3 has 13 residues. The V gene lost 5 bases and the J gene lost 1 base, with 8 bases spanning the gap. The DNA of the CDR3 is TGCGCCAGCAGTGTGGGAGGCACAGATACGCAGTATTTT. Translation: CASSVGGTDTQYF. The variable domain in full, completed from reference TRBV5-1 and TRBJ2-3, reads KAGVTQTPRYLIKTRGQQVTLSCSPISGHRSVSWYQQTPGQGLQFLFEYFSETQRNKGNFPGRFSGRQFSNSRSEMNVSTLELGDSALYLCASSVGGTDTQYFGPGTRLTVL.

This clone was detected a few times. The rearrangement uses TRBV19 and TRBJ2-7; possibly TRBD1 for D (5 bases). The CDR3 covers 16 residues. The germline gives CDR1 LNHDA, CDR2 SQIVND (reference sequence). Between the trimmed V and J ends, which lost 4 bases and 0 bases, there was a span of 16 bases. CDR3 residues: CASSNLPLTVSYEQYF. The CDR3 DNA follows: TGTGCCAGTAGTAATCTCCCGCTGACAGTCTCCTACGAGCAGTACTTC. Complete variable domain (other parts from reference TRBV19 and TRBJ2-7): DGGITQSPKYLFRKEGQNVTLSCEQNLNHDAMYWYRQDPGQGLRLIYYSQIVNDFQKGDIAEGYSVSREKKESFPLTVTSAQKNPTAFYLCASSNLPLTVSYEQYFGPGTRLTVT.

The rearrangement uses TRBV2 and TRBJ2-7; D is ambiguous. The CDR3 runs to 14 residues. The V gene's germline CDR1 is SNHLY and CDR2 FYNNEI. The V gene lost 2 bases and the J gene lost 2 bases, with 10 bases spanning the gap. CDR3 loop: CASSESGRTYEQYF. The CDR3, as DNA: TGTGCCAGCAGTGAATCTGGCAGAACCTACGAGCAGTACTTC.

This clone has a handful of counts. This sequence joins TRBV15 and TRBJ1-4; possibly TRBD1 for D (6 bases). Trimming removed 5 bases at V and 8 bases at J, with 15 bases between. CDR3 length: 14 residues. From germline, CDR1 is LNHNV and CDR2 YYDKDF (reference sequence). The CDR3 DNA is TGTGCCACCAGCCCCCGGGACATGTTCGAAAAACTGTTTTTT. As protein: CATSPRDMFEKLFF.

This clone has just a few counts. V is TRBV2 and J is TRBJ2-3; possibly TRBD2 for D (5 bases). This CDR3 region has 14 residues. V lost 3 bases, J lost 0 bases, and 7 bases lay in between. The germline gives CDR1 SNHLY, CDR2 FYNNEI. In nucleotides, the CDR3 is TGTGCCAGCAGTGAGGACTTAAGCACAGATACGCAGTATTTT. It is translated as CASSEDLSTDTQYF.

In this sample, this clone turned up a few times. The gene calls are TRBV6-1 and TRBJ2-3; D is unresolved. The CDR3 totals 14 residues. The germline V gene has CDR1 MNHNS and CDR2 SASEGT. Trimming pared 2 bases from V and 6 bases from J, leaving 12 bases between. CDR3 region: CASSELPGYDTQYF. CDR3 coding DNA: TGTGCCAGCAGTGAACTCCCGGGTTATGATACGCAGTATTTT.

The CDR3 region is CASSQQGVTYEQYF. CDR3 DNA: TGTGCCAGCAGCCAACAGGGGGTTACCTACGAGCAGTACTTC. V usage is TRBV5-6 and J usage is TRBJ2-7; TRBD1 agrees at 8 bases. The CDR3 spans 14 residues. In germline, CDR1 is SGHDT, CDR2 YYEEEE. J lost 2 bases, V lost 4 bases, and 5 bases had no gene match.

The genes are TRBV6-6 and TRBJ1-1, with D hard to call. CDR3 length: 14 amino acids. Trimming removed 6 bases from V and 5 bases from J, with 16 bases in between. Germline-derived CDR1 and CDR2 are MNHNY and SVGAGI (reference sequence). The CDR3: CASSSDTNPTEAFF. The CDR3 DNA sequence: TGTGCCAGCAGCTCAGACACCAACCCAACTGAAGCTTTCTTT.

This clone was counted only a few times. V gene TRBV4-1 combines with J gene TRBJ1-2, with 8 bases aligning to TRBD1. CDR3 length: 16 amino acids. Germline-derived CDR1 and CDR2 are MGHRA and YSYEKL. The trim removed 3 bases at V and 3 bases at J, leaving 9 bases unmatched. The CDR3 loop is CASSQDVNRGDYGYTF. The DNA of the CDR3 is TGCGCCAGCAGCCAGGATGTGAACAGGGGGGACTATGGCTACACCTTC.

This clone was counted between two and nine times. CDR3 protein: CASSLGTDPFNEQFF. As DNA, the CDR3 is TGTGCCAGCAGCTTAGGGACAGATCCTTTCAATGAGCAGTTCTTC. The gene calls are TRBV7-6 and TRBJ2-1; the D gene is possibly TRBD1 (6 bases). The CDR3 runs to 15 residues. V lost 1 base and J lost 6, with 13 bases in between. Germline CDR1 is SGHVS and CDR2 is FNYEAQ.

The rearrangement joins TRBV25-1 to TRBJ2-5, with 8 bases lining up with TRBD2. The V gene end was trimmed by 0 bases and the J gene end by 5 bases; junction bases not matched to a gene: 11. Germline V lookup: CDR1 MGHDK, CDR2 SYGVNS. The CDR3 loop spans 17 amino acids. CDR3 bases: TGTGCCAGCAGTGAATATCCTGGACTAGCCTTGGGGGAGACCCAGTACTTC. Protein: CASSEYPGLALGETQYF.

A few counts support this clone. The chain is built from TRBV29-1 and TRBJ1-1; D is perhaps TRBD1 (6 bases). Per the germline V gene, CDR1 is SQVTM and CDR2 is ANQGSEA. With 3 bases removed from V and 3 bases from J, the gap between germline ends came to 17 bases. This CDR3 is built from 15 residues. The CDR3 here is CSVDRLGAYDTEAFF. CDR3 sequence (DNA): TGCAGCGTTGATCGTCTGGGGGCGTACGACACTGAAGCTTTCTTT.

This clone was detected only a few times. This chain joins TRBV6-5 and TRBJ2-2; D remains ambiguous. The V and J ends lost 7 bases and 7 bases respectively, with 7 bases between them. The CDR3 runs 11 residues. CDR1 and CDR2 (germline): MNHEY, SVGAGI. As DNA, the CDR3 is TGTGCCAGCACCCTACGCGGGGAGCTGTTTTTT. It codes for CASTLRGELFF.

V and J are TRBV6-5 and TRBJ2-1, with 8 bases identical to TRBD2. The CDR3 loop spans 15 amino acids. Losses at the gene ends were 5 bases for V and 5 bases for J; bases not matched to a gene: 8. Germline loops: CDR1 MNHEY, CDR2 SVGAGI. Here the CDR3 reads CASSPHSGSHNEQFF. CDR3 nucleotides: TGTGCCAGCAGTCCACACAGCGGGAGCCACAATGAGCAGTTCTTC.